A selection of T cell receptor beta chains follows, all from one sample in a study of cytomegalovirus exposure and HLA in healthy donors. Here immunoSEQ multiplex PCR was the method, and the copy in TCRdb shows in-frame clones only, minus some. The sample contains 160,000 or so clones, 80% to 85% of which appear only once. Sample: PBMCs. The source is a young woman in good health and CMV-seronegative. CDR3s include the opening cysteine and the closing phenylalanine or tryptophan.

TRBV11-3,TRBJ1-4,CASSSLRDTNEKLFF
TRBV2,TRBJ2-6,CASRQSTERLVSSGANVLTF
TRBV11-2,TRBJ1-1,CASSSLPGEGNTEAFF
TRBV2,TRBJ2-3,CALSASGTDTQYF
TRBV9,TRBJ2-6,CASSVYQELQGSGANVLTF
TRBV27,TRBJ1-4,CASSRSDRGLEKLFF
TRBV9,TRBJ1-1,CASSVTGQGWTEAFF
TRBV25-1,TRBJ1-2,CASSEYQGYYGYTF
TRBV6-6,TRBJ1-3,CASKDSSGNTIYF
TRBV29-1,TRBJ1-1,CSGLTTAKRNTEAFF
TRBV28,TRBJ1-2,CASSVTGNYGYTF
TRBV18,TRBJ2-3,CASSPMQGMSTDTQYF
TRBV2,TRBJ2-7,CASSRRASGGAVYEQYF
TRBV11-2,TRBJ1-5,CASSLGVNQPQHF
TRBV7-8,TRBJ2-1,CASSLFASDNEQFF
TRBV11-3,TRBJ1-2,CASSPREGQGYGYTF
TRBV6-4,TRBJ1-5,CASNPIGQANQPQHF
TRBV5-5,TRBJ2-7,CASSLTLLKTYEQYF
TRBV6-4,TRBJ2-1,CASSPLAGGNNEQFF
TRBV7-6,TRBJ1-1,CASSLAPITGYTEAFF
TRBV5-6,TRBJ2-4,CASSGTGEGVGYIQYF
TRBV28,TRBJ2-1,CASSFQGRIEQFF
TRBV2,TRBJ2-7,CASSGFSFKRIWRYSSYEQYF